This T cell receptor beta chain was sequenced for a study of neoadjuvant nivolumab and ipilimumab in lung cancer. Worth noting for this clone: Its antigen remains unidentified.

This CDR3 has 15 amino acids. Germline assignment: CDR1 SEHNR and CDR2 FQNEAQ (reference sequence). V shed 1 base and J shed 8 bases, with 15 bases lying between them. Study-level points and caveats: From pretherapy to surgery, tumor richness and clonality rose with dual therapy.

Only in-frame clones appear in the TCRdb table, and some are missing; sequencing was by immunoSEQ multiplex PCR. The table records around 4,600 clones, approximately 80% of them present only once. V gene TRBV7-9 combines with J gene TRBJ2-1, with D hard to call. The TCR sequence derives from an adult with non-small cell lung cancer. Some clones in this sample may be carry-over from other donors' samples. The sequencing used normal lung tissue adjacent to the tumor, collected after neoadjuvant nivolumab, alone or with ipilimumab, at or shortly before surgery. CDR3 sequence (DNA): TGTGCCAGCAGCTTAGTTGTGACCATTGCGGATGAGCAGTTCTTC. Protein: CASSLVVTIADEQFF.